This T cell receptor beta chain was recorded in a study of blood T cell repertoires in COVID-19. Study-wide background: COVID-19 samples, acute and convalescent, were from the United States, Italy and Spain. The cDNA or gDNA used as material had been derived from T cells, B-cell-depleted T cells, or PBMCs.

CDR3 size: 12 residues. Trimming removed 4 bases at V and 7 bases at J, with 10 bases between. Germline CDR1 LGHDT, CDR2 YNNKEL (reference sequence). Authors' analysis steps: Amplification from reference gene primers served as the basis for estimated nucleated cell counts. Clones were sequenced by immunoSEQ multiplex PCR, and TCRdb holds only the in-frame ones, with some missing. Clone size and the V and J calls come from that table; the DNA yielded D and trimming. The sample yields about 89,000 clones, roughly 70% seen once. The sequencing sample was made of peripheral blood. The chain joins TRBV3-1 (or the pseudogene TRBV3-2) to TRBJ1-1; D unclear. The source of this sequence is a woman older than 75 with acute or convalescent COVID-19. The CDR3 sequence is CASSRRDLEAFF. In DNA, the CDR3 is TGTGCCAGCAGCCGGAGGGATCTTGAAGCTTTCTTT.